This T cell receptor beta chain derives from a study of identical twins. This clonotype has only a few counts. The CDR3 is 13 residues long. The V segment lost 7 bases and the J segment 5 bases; nucleotides outside the gene matches: 6. Germline CDR1 and CDR2: SGHDT and YYEEEE. TCRdb redid the calling of the 5' RACE reads with MiXCR, one entry per CDR3 protein. The sample has hundreds of thousands of distinct CDR3 sequences, about 7% seen once; the top ten hold roughly 3.7%. Another study also made use of these data, one on yellow fever vaccine responses in identical twins.

This sequence was found in a woman aged 18-29 years in good health. Sequencing was done on a sample of memory (CD45RO+) T cells sorted from blood. The chain recombines TRBV5-6 with TRBJ2-5; TRBD1 aligns across 9 bases. CDR3 in amino acids: CASGPTGGETQYF. DNA of the CDR3: TGTGCCAGCGGACCGACAGGGGGGGAGACCCAGTACTTC.